Shown below are 4 T cell receptor beta chains from a single sample sequenced in a study of blood T cell repertoires in COVID-19. Profiled with immunoSEQ multiplex PCR; TCRdb holds only in-frame clones, not every one. The repertoire holds some 87,000 clones, with more than 65% as singletons. The sample consisted of peripheral blood. The receptor source for this set is a man aged 80 or over with active or convalescent COVID-19.

The V gene is TRBV6-5, the J gene TRBJ2-7; D gene uncertain. Trimming left V 6 bases short and J 6 bases short, with 12 bases between. CDR1 and CDR2 (germline): MNHEY, SVGAGI. The CDR3 spans 12 residues. The CDR3 is CASSLERVEQYF. The CDR3 DNA sequence: TGTGCCAGCAGCCTAGAACGAGTCGAGCAGTACTTC.

This sequence joins TRBV7-9 and TRBJ2-7, with 7 bases fitting TRBD1. The germline CDR1 and CDR2 sequences are SEHNR and FQNEAQ (reference sequence). Trimming cost V 5 bases and J 12 bases; bases outside gene matches: 19. This CDR3 region has 15 residues. The CDR3 DNA is TGTGCCAGCAGCCCCGGACAGGCGAAACCCCTGGAGGCGTACTTC. This encodes CASSPGQAKPLEAYF.

V gene TRBV5-1 combines with J gene TRBJ2-4; 9 bases fit TRBD1. V shed 5 bases, J shed 2 bases, and the junction held 5 bases outside the gene matches. The CDR3 length is 15 residues. Germline V gives CDR1 SGHRS, CDR2 YFSETQ. CDR3 sequence: CASSLQGASKNIQYF. The DNA of the CDR3 is TGCGCCAGCAGTTTACAGGGGGCTTCCAAAAACATTCAGTACTTC.

The V gene is TRBV19, the J gene TRBJ1-1; the D gene is possibly TRBD1 (6 bases). The CDR3 extends over 12 amino acids. V lost 1 base, J lost 7 bases, and 7 bases lay in between. Per the germline V gene, CDR1 is LNHDA and CDR2 is SQIVND (reference sequence). The CDR3 nucleotides read TGTGCCAGTAGTATAGTGGACAGTGAAGCTTTCTTT. Protein product: CASSIVDSEAFF.